This T cell receptor beta chain was sequenced for a study of blood T cells in healthy people across ages. Study findings and constraints: Donors of long life had a larger count of naive CD4+ cells and greater diversity than aged donors.

As concerns this clonotype: The antigen remains unidentified.

Donors ranged from about 6 to 95 years old and were healthy Caucasians in Russia. Staff drew around 10 milliliters of peripheral blood from each donor. V was clipped by 5 bases and J by 4 bases, with 17 bases between them. This CDR3 is built from 14 residues. Germline CDR1 reads DFQATT; CDR2 reads SNEGSKA (reference sequence). For the second PCR, which ran for about 6 to 11 cycles, a sample-barcoded 5' primer and a J-beta primer mix were used. No fewer than 3 million CDR3-containing paired-end reads came from each sample. TCRdb re-derived calls from the 5' RACE reads in MiXCR, one entry per CDR3 protein. The sample lists roughly 790,000 distinct CDR3 sequences; roughly 41% were seen once.

The chain is built from TRBV20-1 and TRBJ1-1; the D gene is possibly TRBD1 (5 bases). Sequencing input: blood. The origin of this receptor is a woman aged 60-75 years in good health. CDR3 coding DNA: TGCAGTGCTTTCGACAGTCATAAAGTCACTGAAGCTTTCTTT. Amino acids: CSAFDSHKVTEAFF.